These 26 T cell receptor beta chains were all obtained from the same sample, sequenced in a study of response to subunit inactivated influenza vaccine. TCRdb re-called the RT-PCR reads through MiXCR, storing one row per CDR3 protein. The sample consists of just over 300,000 distinct CDR3 sequences, approximately 21% of them appearing once. The source material was PBMCs from blood, sampled about 20 months after vaccination. These receptor sequences come from a man between 45 and 75 years old who received an inactivated influenza vaccine.

The chain employs TRBV6-1 and TRBJ1-6, with D possibly TRBD1 on 5 matching bases. The germline V gene encodes CDR1 MNHNS and CDR2 SASEGT. This CDR3 is built from 13 residues. V was clipped by 7 bases and J by 11 bases, with 15 bases between them. The CDR3 sequence is CASTRGPGAPLHF. In DNA form, the CDR3 reads TGTGCCAGCACCCGCGGTCCGGGGGCACCCCTCCACTTT.

The genes are TRBV7-9 and TRBJ2-1; perhaps TRBD2 as D (6 bases). Germline loops: CDR1 SEHNR, CDR2 FQNEAQ (reference sequence). There are 13 residues in the CDR3. Trimming shortened V by 1 base and J by 9 bases, and 10 bases separated the two germline ends. The CDR3: CASSLVQEGEQFF. In nucleotides, the CDR3 is TGTGCCAGCAGCTTAGTTCAGGAGGGTGAGCAGTTCTTC.

The V call is TRBV5-1, the J call TRBJ2-5, with 8 bases aligning to TRBD1. CDR3 size: 13 residues. Germline V gene lookup returns CDR1 SGHRS and CDR2 YFSETQ. V shed 1 base and J 5 bases; nucleotides not matched to a gene: 1. The CDR3: CASSLWTGETQYF. CDR3 nucleotide sequence: TGCGCCAGCAGCTTGTGGACAGGGGAGACCCAGTACTTC.

J is TRBJ1-2 and V is TRBV29-1; D call uncertain. V lost 3 bases to trimming and J lost 8 bases, with 13 bases between them. Germline lookup yields CDR1 SQVTM and CDR2 ANQGSEA. This CDR3 is built from 12 residues. The CDR3 nucleotides read TGCAGCGTTGAGCGGCAGCCAGAGGGCTACACCTTC. It translates to CSVERQPEGYTF.

CDR3 bases: TGTGCCAGCAGTTCCGAGTACAATGAGCAGTTCTTC. This encodes CASSSEYNEQFF. The J gene is TRBJ2-1, the V gene TRBV6-2 or TRBV6-3; no definite D call. CDR1 and CDR2 from the germline V gene are MNHEY and SVGEGT. There are 12 residues in the CDR3. V was trimmed by 4 bases and J by 4 bases, leaving 5 bases between them.

This clonotype showed up many times. This rearrangement joins TRBV6-2 or TRBV6-3 to TRBJ1-5; D is undetermined. The germline gives CDR1 MNHEY, CDR2 SVGEGT. The CDR3 runs to 14 residues. The V end lost 2 bases, the J end lost 6 bases, and 11 bases lay between the germline ends. For the CDR3, the DNA is TGTGCCAGCAGTTACGGATCGGGATTTCAGCCCCAGCATTTT. Amino acids: CASSYGSGFQPQHF.

This clonotype has only a few counts. The CDR3 loop is CASSFAGANTEAFF. The CDR3 region has the DNA TGTGCCAGCAGTTTTGCAGGGGCGAACACTGAAGCTTTCTTT. The genes are TRBV12-3 or TRBV12-4 and TRBJ1-1, with D possibly matching TRBD1 (6 bases). The CDR3 is made up of 14 amino acids. V gave up 3 bases and J gave up 1 base, with 9 bases separating them.

V and J are TRBV10-1 and TRBJ1-1; D uncertain. Germline V gene lookup returns CDR1 WNHNN and CDR2 SYGVQD (reference sequence). Trimming cost V 6 bases and J 0 bases, with 11 bases left between them. CDR3 length: 14 residues. CDR3 sequence (DNA): TGCGCCAGCAGAGCAGACGGAATGAACACTGAAGCTTTCTTT. Encoded protein: CASRADGMNTEAFF.

The chain recombines TRBV20-1 with TRBJ1-6; 9 positions agree with TRBD1. Looked up from germline, CDR1 is DFQATT and CDR2 is SNEGSKA (reference sequence). The CDR3 is 17 residues long. The ends lost 2 bases at V and 7 bases at J; junction bases unmatched: 12. CDR3 DNA: TGCAGTGCTAGACAGATTATTACAGGGGGCTTGAATTCACCCCTCCACTTT. Translating gives CSARQIITGGLNSPLHF.

The rearrangement uses TRBV20-1 and TRBJ1-5, with 9 nucleotides matching TRBD1. V was clipped by 0 bases and J by 3 bases; unmatched bases: 6. CDR1 is DFQATT and CDR2 is SNEGSKA in the germline V gene (reference sequence). The CDR3 consists of 16 residues. CDR3 sequence: CSARDTGGASNQPQHF. CDR3 coding DNA: TGCAGTGCTAGAGATACAGGGGGCGCCTCCAATCAGCCCCAGCATTTT.

This clonotype was detected only a few times. The chain is built from TRBV4-1 and TRBJ2-4; D gene ambiguous. Trimming shortened V by 1 base and J by 1 base, and 11 bases separated the two germline ends. The germline CDR1 and CDR2 sequences are MGHRA and YSYEKL. The CDR3 is 16 residues long. The CDR3 here is CASSQVPPSAKNIQYF. The DNA of the CDR3 is TGCGCCAGCAGCCAAGTCCCCCCGTCCGCCAAAAACATTCAGTACTTC.

The V gene is TRBV6-2 or TRBV6-3, the J gene TRBJ2-6, with D perhaps being TRBD1 or TRBD2 (5 bases each). CDR3 length equals 17 residues. The V end lost 5 bases, the J end lost 0 bases, and 14 bases lay between the germline ends. Germline V CDR1 and CDR2: MNHEY, SVGEGT. The CDR3 nucleotides read TGTGCCAGCAGTGGCCGGGACGTAAGCTCTGGGGCCAACGTCCTGACTTTC. It translates to CASSGRDVSSGANVLTF.

J is TRBJ2-5 and V is TRBV2, with D uncertain. Trimming pared 2 bases from V and 3 bases from J, leaving 7 bases between. CDR3 length: 13 residues. The V gene's germline CDR1 is SNHLY and CDR2 FYNNEI. The CDR3 nucleotides are TGTGCCAGCAGTGAAATAAGGGAAGAGACCCAGTACTTC. Its translation is CASSEIREETQYF.

The chain is built from TRBV27 and TRBJ2-7, with 7 bases matching TRBD2. Germline V CDR1 and CDR2: MNHEY, SMNVEV (reference sequence). The CDR3 consists of 17 residues. V gave up 2 bases and J gave up 3 bases; unmatched junction bases: 13. CDR3 nucleotides: TGTGCCAGCAGTTTACTTGGGGGGGGAGGGCCCCTCTACGAGCAGTACTTC. This sequence encodes CASSLLGGGGPLYEQYF.

This clonotype has a handful of counts. The chain combines TRBV20-1 with TRBJ1-4, with D unresolved. Germline lookup yields CDR1 DFQATT and CDR2 SNEGSKA (reference sequence). With 3 bases removed from V and 7 bases from J, the gap between germline ends came to 12 bases. The CDR3 runs to 13 residues. Here the CDR3 reads CSARRSNGEKLFF. The DNA of the CDR3 is TGCAGTGCTAGGCGGTCTAACGGTGAAAAACTGTTTTTT.

This chain uses TRBV28 with TRBJ1-5, with D maybe TRBD1 (6 bases). Germline-derived CDR1 and CDR2 are MDHEN and SYDVKM. V lost 5 bases and J lost 11, with 10 bases in between. This CDR3 has 11 amino acids. The CDR3 protein is CASSNQGSQHF. The CDR3 DNA is TGTGCCAGCAGTAATCAGGGGTCCCAGCATTTT.

This clonotype appeared a few times. The chain carries TRBV28 and TRBJ1-2, with D maybe TRBD1 (6 bases). This CDR3 region has 14 residues. Germline lookup yields CDR1 MDHEN and CDR2 SYDVKM. V was trimmed by 3 bases and J by 4 bases, leaving 12 bases between them. CDR3 nucleotides: TGTGCCAGCAGTTTCCACAGGGATCGCTATGGCTACACCTTC. As protein: CASSFHRDRYGYTF.

The gene calls are TRBV4-2 and TRBJ1-4, with D unclear. Germline-derived CDR1 and CDR2 are LGHNA and YNFKEQ. The CDR3 is 17 residues long. Trimming pared 3 bases from V and 0 bases from J, leaving 14 bases between. The CDR3 loop reads CASSQERHVATNEKLFF. As DNA, the CDR3 is TGTGCCAGCAGCCAGGAACGACATGTCGCAACTAATGAAAAACTGTTTTTT.

The chain links TRBV10-3 to TRBJ1-4; D is perhaps TRBD1 (6 bases). Germline V gene data show CDR1 as ENHRY and CDR2 as SYGVKD. The CDR3 length is 13 residues. V lost 6 bases and J lost 5, with 10 bases in between. The CDR3, as DNA: TGTGCCATCAGCGGGGACATGAATGAAAAACTGTTTTTT. It codes for CAISGDMNEKLFF.

CDR3 residues: CASSYTGVNYGYTF. In DNA, the CDR3 is TGTGCCAGCAGTTACACGGGGGTTAACTATGGCTACACCTTC. The rearrangement uses TRBV6-5 and TRBJ1-2; tentative D call: TRBD1 (5 bases). The V gene's germline CDR1 is MNHEY and CDR2 SVGAGI. This CDR3 comprises 14 residues. V was clipped by 2 bases and J by 1 base, with 8 bases between them.

This clonotype was detected only a few times. CDR3 nucleotides: TGCGCCAGCAGCCAAGTTGGGAGGGGGAGGCGCGAGACCCAGTACTTC. Protein product: CASSQVGRGRRETQYF. The chain employs TRBV4-1 and TRBJ2-5; weak D call: TRBD2 (7 bases). Germline V gives CDR1 MGHRA, CDR2 YSYEKL. Trimming took 1 base from V and 5 from J, leaving 17 bases between them. This CDR3 contains 16 residues.

Concerning this clonotype: The CDR3 does not end in the conserved phenylalanine or tryptophan, so this is likely a read error. This chain uses TRBV7-9 with TRBJ2-1; 9 positions match TRBD1. V dropped 5 bases and J dropped 12; count of bases not matched to a gene: 14. There are 15 residues in the CDR3. CDR1 and CDR2 (germline): SEHNR, FQNEAQ (reference sequence). CDR3 DNA sequence: TGTGCCAGCAGCCCCTTGGGACAGGGCCCCCTCGGGCAGTTCTGC. Translated: CASSPLGQGPLGQFC.

This clonotype was counted only a few times. J is TRBJ2-7 and V is TRBV4-3; 10 nucleotides align to TRBD1. Germline CDR1 LGHNA, CDR2 YSLEER. Germline trimming cut 5 bases from V and 0 bases from J; bases unmatched to any gene: 4. The CDR3 is made up of 15 amino acids. CDR3 loop: CASSLRTGGSYEQYF. The CDR3 DNA follows: TGCGCCAGCAGCTTAAGGACAGGGGGCTCCTACGAGCAGTACTTC.

This clonotype was counted only a few times. The J gene is TRBJ1-2, the V gene TRBV29-1; TRBD1 might be the D (6 bases). V was cut by 4 bases and J by 4 bases, with 10 bases left in between. Germline values: CDR1 SQVTM, CDR2 ANQGSEA. This CDR3 is built from 12 residues. CDR3 sequence: CSVGRGGYGYTF. The DNA of the CDR3 is TGCAGCGTTGGTAGGGGGGGCTATGGCTACACCTTC.

This clonotype was recorded many times. The V call is TRBV6-5, the J call TRBJ1-5, with TRBD1 identical over 9 bases. This CDR3 region has 15 residues. Germline CDR1 and CDR2: MNHEY and SVGAGI. Trimming at V came to 4 bases and at J to 4 bases, leaving 5 bases not matched to a gene. The chain's CDR3 is CASSLQGARNQPQHF. Here the CDR3 DNA reads TGTGCCAGCAGTTTACAGGGGGCGCGTAATCAGCCCCAGCATTTT.

This clonotype was seen a handful of times. V usage is TRBV11-1 and J usage is TRBJ1-6; TRBD1 aligns across 9 bases. The length of the CDR3 is 18 residues. Trimming cost V 1 base and J 5 bases; bases outside gene matches: 9. Germline CDR1 reads SGHAT; CDR2 reads FQDESV (reference sequence). The CDR3: CASSLVGTGRGDNSPLHF. The CDR3 DNA is TGTGCCAGCAGCTTAGTAGGGACAGGGAGAGGAGATAATTCACCCCTCCACTTT.